This TCR beta chain was documented in a study of cytomegalovirus exposure and HLA in healthy donors. About this clone: The antigen is not known.

Germline-derived CDR1 and CDR2 are SGHRS and YFSETQ. V lost 2 bases, J lost 6 bases, and 18 bases lay in between. This CDR3 comprises 16 residues. A multiplex PCR was run with 60 Vbeta primers and 13 Jbeta primers. The table came from immunoSEQ multiplex PCR; TCRdb's copy has only in-frame clones and leaves some out. The sample has 180,000 or so clones, about 85% seen once. Study-level points and caveats: TRBV6-2, TRBV6-3 and other indistinguishable V segments were excluded.

This clonotype was sampled from a woman in her forties or fifties in good health and CMV-seropositive. The genes are TRBV5-1 and TRBJ2-4; tentative D call: TRBD1 (5 bases). The sequencing input was PBMCs. The CDR3 sequence is CASSFGQNHFRNIQYF. The DNA for the CDR3 is TGCGCCAGCAGCTTCGGACAAAATCACTTTAGAAACATTCAGTACTTC.